The rows below give T cell receptor beta chains drawn from one sample of a study of blood T cell repertoires in COVID-19. The method was immunoSEQ multiplex PCR; TCRdb's version includes in-frame clones alone and lacks a portion of them. The sample lists over 10,000 clones, 70% to 90% occurring once. The material sequenced was peripheral blood. These TCRs come from a man older than 75 with acute or convalescent COVID-19. Each CDR3 is given with its conserved first and last residue. Each record gives: clone size, V gene, D gene, J gene, CDR3 DNA, CDR3 protein. D genes are given only for firm matches. Not all rows give a size; the values are once, few, many and, for expanded clones, a class.

size: .
V: TRBV19
D: .
J: TRBJ2-6
DNA: TGTGCCAGTAGTATTAGGCAGGGGAATGGGGCCAACGTCCTGACTTTC
CDR3: CASSIRQGNGANVLTF

size: .
V: TRBV18
D: .
J: TRBJ2-5
DNA: TGTGCCAGCTCACCACCAGCGTCAGGGGAGGAGACCCAGTACTTC
CDR3: CASSPPASGEETQYF

size: .
V: TRBV2
D: .
J: TRBJ1-5
DNA: TGTGCCAGCAAGTACGGTCTAACAGGGTCAGATCAGCCCCAGCATTTT
CDR3: CASKYGLTGSDQPQHF

size: .
V: TRBV11-1
D: .
J: TRBJ2-7
DNA: TGTGCCAGCAGCCCGATACAGGGCGGCGAGCAGTACTTC
CDR3: CASSPIQGGEQYF

size: .
V: TRBV4-2
D: .
J: TRBJ2-1
DNA: TGTGCCAGCAGCAGAGATGAGCCCGATGAGCAGTTCTTC
CDR3: CASSRDEPDEQFF

size: .
V: TRBV5-1
D: TRBD1
J: TRBJ1-6
DNA: TGCGCCAGCAGCCCCGGACAGGGGGCCGGGTCACCCCTCCACTTT
CDR3: CASSPGQGAGSPLHF

size: .
V: TRBV24-1
D: TRBD1
J: TRBJ2-1
DNA: TGTGCCACCAGTGATTTTGCGTCCGGACAGGGACTCTACAATGAGCAGTTCTTC
CDR3: CATSDFASGQGLYNEQFF

size: .
V: TRBV12-3/TRBV12-4
D: .
J: TRBJ2-1
DNA: TGTGCCAGCAGCCAGCCGAGGAATGAGCAGTTCTTC
CDR3: CASSQPRNEQFF

size: .
V: TRBV19
D: TRBD2
J: TRBJ2-1
DNA: TGTGCCACCAAAGGAGGCCCCAGCGGGAGGGGTTGGAATGAGCAGTTCTTC
CDR3: CATKGGPSGRGWNEQFF

size: .
V: TRBV6-5
D: .
J: TRBJ2-3
DNA: TGTGCCAGCAGACTACAGGGAAGCACAGATACGCAGTATTTT
CDR3: CASRLQGSTDTQYF

size: .
V: TRBV18
D: TRBD1
J: TRBJ1-3
DNA: TGTGCCAGCTCACCAGACAGGGCAAAAAACACCATATATTTT
CDR3: CASSPDRAKNTIYF

size: .
V: TRBV3-1/TRBV3-2
D: TRBD1
J: TRBJ1-2
DNA: TGTGCCAGCAGCCATAGGGACAGGGGGCGTGGCTACACCTTC
CDR3: CASSHRDRGRGYTF

size: .
V: TRBV30
D: .
J: TRBJ1-2
DNA: TGTGCCTGGAGTGTACTCTTGGGGGCCAGGCCCTATGGCTACACCTTC
CDR3: CAWSVLLGARPYGYTF

size: .
V: TRBV29-1
D: .
J: TRBJ2-1
DNA: TGCAGCGTTGAAGATTTAGTTTTAGGGGGCAATGAGCAGTTCTTC
CDR3: CSVEDLVLGGNEQFF

size: .
V: TRBV6-6
D: .
J: TRBJ1-2
DNA: TGTGCCAGCAGCCGGGGGGATGACAGGATAGGCGGCTACACCTTC
CDR3: CASSRGDDRIGGYTF

size: .
V: TRBV9
D: .
J: TRBJ1-4
DNA: TGTGCCAGCAGCGTCCGCGCCGGACAGCTTAATGAAAAACTGTTTTTT
CDR3: CASSVRAGQLNEKLFF

size: .
V: TRBV5-1
D: .
J: TRBJ2-7
DNA: TGCGCCAGCAGCTTAGGGAGCGAGGGCCTCTACGAGCAGTACTTC
CDR3: CASSLGSEGLYEQYF

size: .
V: TRBV5-8
D: TRBD1
J: TRBJ2-2
DNA: TGTGCCAGCAGCTTGTGGACAGGGACCCTTACGAACACCGGGGAGCTGTTTTTT
CDR3: CASSLWTGTLTNTGELFF

size: .
V: TRBV19
D: TRBD1
J: TRBJ1-5
DNA: TGTGCCAGTAGGCCTCAGGGGGCCACCAATCAGCCCCAGCATTTT
CDR3: CASRPQGATNQPQHF

size: .
V: TRBV18
D: .
J: TRBJ2-5
DNA: TGTGCCAGCTCAAGGGAAGCCGGGGATCCAGAGACCCAGTACTTC
CDR3: CASSREAGDPETQYF

size: .
V: TRBV9
D: TRBD2
J: TRBJ2-1
DNA: TGTGCCAGCAGCCCCCGCGGAGCGGGAAACAATGAGCAGTTCTTC
CDR3: CASSPRGAGNNEQFF

size: .
V: TRBV7-3
D: TRBD2
J: TRBJ2-2
DNA: TGTGCCAGCAGCTTAATACCGGGACTAGCGGGAGGAAACACCGGGGAGCTGTTTTTT
CDR3: CASSLIPGLAGGNTGELFF

size: .
V: TRBV15
D: .
J: TRBJ1-5
DNA: TGTGCCACCAGCAGAGATCTGGCAGTCTATCAGCCCCAGCATTTT
CDR3: CATSRDLAVYQPQHF

size: .
V: TRBV5-4
D: TRBD2
J: TRBJ2-1
DNA: TGTGCCAGCAGCCCACCCCTGGCGGGACTAGCGGGATACAATGAGCAGTTCTTC
CDR3: CASSPPLAGLAGYNEQFF

size: .
V: TRBV19
D: .
J: TRBJ1-5
DNA: TGTGCCAGTACGGGGTTGGACGGTTATAGCAATCAGCCCCAGCATTTT
CDR3: CASTGLDGYSNQPQHF

size: once
V: TRBV2
D: .
J: TRBJ1-6
DNA: TGTGCCAGCAGTCTCGTGACGGCGAGGCCACCCCTCCACTTT
CDR3: CASSLVTARPPLHF

size: once
V: TRBV25-1
D: .
J: TRBJ2-2
DNA: TGTGCCAGCAGTGAATTGCAGGGGCGAGCCGGGGAGCTGTTTTTT
CDR3: CASSELQGRAGELFF

size: .
V: TRBV7-9
D: TRBD2
J: TRBJ2-7
DNA: TGTGCCAGCAGCGGAAAAGGACTAGCGGGCTGGGAGCAGTACTTC
CDR3: CASSGKGLAGWEQYF

size: .
V: TRBV7-6
D: TRBD1
J: TRBJ2-3
DNA: TGTGCCAGCAGCTTAGCGGCCCAGGGGGCGAAAGATACGCAGTATTTT
CDR3: CASSLAAQGAKDTQYF

size: .
V: TRBV6-5
D: .
J: TRBJ1-1
DNA: TGTGCCAGCAGGAAGTTCGGGGAAGCTTTCTTT
CDR3: CASRKFGEAFF

size: .
V: TRBV7-9
D: .
J: TRBJ2-1
DNA: TGTGCCAGCAGCGCCAGGGGGGATCGGCGCGATGAGCAGTTCTTC
CDR3: CASSARGDRRDEQFF

size: .
V: TRBV18
D: TRBD1
J: TRBJ1-2
DNA: TGTGCCAGCTCTCCGGACAGGGGTTTATATGGCTACACCTTC
CDR3: CASSPDRGLYGYTF

size: .
V: TRBV6-2/TRBV6-3
D: .
J: TRBJ2-3
DNA: TGTGCCAGCAGTTACAGCCATTTTCTGGATACGCAGTATTTT
CDR3: CASSYSHFLDTQYF

size: .
V: TRBV2
D: .
J: TRBJ2-7
DNA: TGTGCCAGCAACCGGGACATCGTTTACGAGCAGTACTTC
CDR3: CASNRDIVYEQYF

size: .
V: TRBV9
D: TRBD2
J: TRBJ2-3
DNA: TGTGCCAGCAGCATAACCCCCGGGACTAGGACGACCACAGATACGCAGTATTTT
CDR3: CASSITPGTRTTTDTQYF

size: .
V: TRBV7-9
D: TRBD1
J: TRBJ1-4
DNA: TGTGCCAGCGCCCCCGGAGGACAGGGTAATGAAAAACTGTTTTTT
CDR3: CASAPGGQGNEKLFF

size: .
V: TRBV27
D: TRBD2
J: TRBJ2-1
DNA: TGTGCCAGCAGTCCCGGGACAGAGCTGACTAGACTAGCGGGAGGTCCCAGTTCCAATGAGCAGTTCTTC
CDR3: CASSPGTELTRLAGGPSSNEQFF

size: .
V: TRBV14
D: .
J: TRBJ1-2
DNA: TGTGCCAGCAGCCCCATCCGGGGGGTTGAGGGCTACACCTTC
CDR3: CASSPIRGVEGYTF

size: once
V: TRBV16
D: .
J: TRBJ2-7
DNA: TGTGCCAGCAGCCAAACGACCTCGGGCGAGCAGTACTTC
CDR3: CASSQTTSGEQYF

size: .
V: TRBV11-2
D: .
J: TRBJ2-1
DNA: TGTGCCAGCAGACTTACTAGTCTCAATGAGCAGTTCTTC
CDR3: CASRLTSLNEQFF

size: .
V: TRBV24-1
D: TRBD2
J: TRBJ2-1
DNA: TGTGCCACCAGTGATATAGCGGGAGGGGTCAACAATGAGCAGTTCTTC
CDR3: CATSDIAGGVNNEQFF

size: .
V: TRBV18
D: .
J: TRBJ1-6
DNA: TGTGCCAGCTCATCAGCGGCCCTCGGGCAGGGAGGTCCACCCCTCCACTTT
CDR3: CASSSAALGQGGPPLHF

size: .
V: TRBV15
D: TRBD1
J: TRBJ2-7
DNA: TGTGCCACCAGCAGCAGACGTGGTACAGGGGGATACGAGCAGTACTTC
CDR3: CATSSRRGTGGYEQYF

size: few
V: TRBV4-1
D: TRBD1
J: TRBJ1-2
DNA: TGCGCCAGCAGCCAAGATGGGACAGGGGGCGTCAGAAACTATGGCTACACCTTC
CDR3: CASSQDGTGGVRNYGYTF

size: .
V: TRBV6-5
D: TRBD1
J: TRBJ1-1
DNA: TGTGCCAGCAGCATTCTGACAGGGAGGACTGAAGCTTTCTTT
CDR3: CASSILTGRTEAFF

size: .
V: TRBV30
D: .
J: TRBJ2-7
DNA: TGTGCCTGGAGTGACCAGGTCCTCCCTTATGAGCAGTACTTC
CDR3: CAWSDQVLPYEQYF

size: .
V: TRBV18
D: TRBD1
J: TRBJ1-5
DNA: TGTGCCAGCTCAATGGACAGGGGAATCAGCAATCAGCCCCAGCATTTT
CDR3: CASSMDRGISNQPQHF

size: .
V: TRBV23-1
D: .
J: TRBJ1-6
DNA: TGCGCCAGCAGTCGCATGAGGTCACCCCTCCACTTT
CDR3: CASSRMRSPLHF

size: .
V: TRBV12-3/TRBV12-4
D: .
J: TRBJ1-5
DNA: TGTGCCAGCAGCCCTTGGGGGGGTCAGCCCCAGCATTTT
CDR3: CASSPWGGQPQHF

size: .
V: TRBV6-1
D: .
J: TRBJ2-5
DNA: TGTGCCAGCAGTGAGAGGGTTGGAGAGACCCAGTACTTC
CDR3: CASSERVGETQYF

size: .
V: TRBV6-5
D: TRBD1
J: TRBJ1-1
DNA: TGTGCCAGCAGTTTTTCCCCAGGGGGCGGCACTGAAGCTTTCTTT
CDR3: CASSFSPGGGTEAFF

size: .
V: TRBV7-2
D: TRBD2
J: TRBJ2-3
DNA: TGTGCCAGCAGCTTATGGGGCCTAGCGGGAGGGCCCGGTTCAGATACGCAGTATTTT
CDR3: CASSLWGLAGGPGSDTQYF

size: .
V: TRBV7-2
D: .
J: TRBJ2-5
DNA: TGTGCCAGCAGCTCGGTCAAAGAGACCCAGTACTTC
CDR3: CASSSVKETQYF

size: .
V: TRBV5-4
D: .
J: TRBJ2-7
DNA: TGTGCCAGCAGCTCCGACAGGAACGAGCAGTACTTC
CDR3: CASSSDRNEQYF

size: few
V: TRBV6-5
D: .
J: TRBJ1-3
DNA: TGTGCCAGCAGTTACAACCAGGGGTACACCATATATTTT
CDR3: CASSYNQGYTIYF

size: .
V: TRBV5-1
D: .
J: TRBJ2-1
DNA: TGCGCCAGCAGTTTAACTAATACCAGCTCCTACAATGAGCAGTTCTTC
CDR3: CASSLTNTSSYNEQFF

size: .
V: TRBV7-9
D: TRBD2
J: TRBJ2-1
DNA: TGTGCCTGCCCGACTAGCGGGAGGGACAATGAGCAGTTCTTC
CDR3: CACPTSGRDNEQFF

size: .
V: TRBV5-1
D: TRBD1
J: TRBJ1-1
DNA: TGCGCCAGCAGCTTCCGGGACAGGGCTGAAGCTTTCTTT
CDR3: CASSFRDRAEAFF

size: .
V: TRBV3-1/TRBV3-2
D: TRBD1
J: TRBJ1-4
DNA: TGTGCCAGCAGCCAAGGGACAGGCCGGAATGAAAAACTGTTTTTT
CDR3: CASSQGTGRNEKLFF